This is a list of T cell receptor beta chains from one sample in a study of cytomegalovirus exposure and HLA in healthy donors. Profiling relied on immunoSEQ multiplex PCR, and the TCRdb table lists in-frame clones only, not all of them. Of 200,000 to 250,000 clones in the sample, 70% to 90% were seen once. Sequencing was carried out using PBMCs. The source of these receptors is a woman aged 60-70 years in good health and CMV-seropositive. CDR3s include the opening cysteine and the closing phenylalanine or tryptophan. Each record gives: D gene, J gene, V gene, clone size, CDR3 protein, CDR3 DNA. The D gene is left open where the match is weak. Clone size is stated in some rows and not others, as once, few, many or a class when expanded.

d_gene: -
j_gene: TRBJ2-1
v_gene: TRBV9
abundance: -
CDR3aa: CASSVTVSEQFF
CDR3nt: TGTGCCAGCAGCGTAACAGTGTCTGAGCAGTTCTTC

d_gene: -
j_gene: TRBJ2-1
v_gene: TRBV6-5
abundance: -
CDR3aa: CASSYSGATPYNEQFF
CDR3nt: TGTGCCAGCAGTTACTCGGGGGCTACGCCCTACAATGAGCAGTTCTTC

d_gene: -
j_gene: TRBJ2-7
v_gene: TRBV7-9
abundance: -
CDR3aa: CASSLQGYEQYF
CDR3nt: TGTGCCAGCAGCTTACAGGGCTACGAGCAGTACTTC

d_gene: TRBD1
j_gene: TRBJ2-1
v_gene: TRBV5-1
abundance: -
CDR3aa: CASTSDRGIDEQFF
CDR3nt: TGCGCCAGCACCAGCGACAGGGGCATCGATGAGCAGTTCTTC

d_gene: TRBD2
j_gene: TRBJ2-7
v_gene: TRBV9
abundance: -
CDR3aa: CASSPRTSGTYEQYF
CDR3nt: TGTGCCAGCAGCCCCAGGACTAGCGGGACGTACGAGCAGTACTTC

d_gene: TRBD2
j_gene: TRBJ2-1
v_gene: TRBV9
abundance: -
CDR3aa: CASSPGLESYNEQFF
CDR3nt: TGTGCCAGCAGCCCGGGACTAGAGTCCTACAATGAGCAGTTCTTC

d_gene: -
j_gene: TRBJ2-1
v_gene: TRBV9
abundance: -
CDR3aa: CASEEGFSSYNEQFF
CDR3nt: TGTGCCAGCGAGGAGGGCTTCAGCTCCTACAATGAGCAGTTCTTC

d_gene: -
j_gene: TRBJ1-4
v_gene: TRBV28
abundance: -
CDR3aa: CASSPIGLKETEKLFF
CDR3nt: TGTGCCAGCAGTCCAATCGGACTTAAGGAAACTGAAAAACTGTTTTTT

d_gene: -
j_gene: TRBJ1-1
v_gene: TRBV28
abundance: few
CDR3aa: CASSSGSGPMNTEAFF
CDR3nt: TGTGCCAGCAGTTCAGGAAGTGGTCCCATGAACACTGAAGCTTTCTTT

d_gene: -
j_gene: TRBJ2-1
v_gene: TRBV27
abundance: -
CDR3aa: CASSLSRANEQFF
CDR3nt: TGTGCCAGCAGTTTGAGCAGGGCCAATGAGCAGTTCTTC

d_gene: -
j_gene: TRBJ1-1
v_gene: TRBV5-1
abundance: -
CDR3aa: CASSLTVGGQVNTEAFF
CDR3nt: TGCGCCAGCAGCTTGACTGTGGGGGGGCAGGTGAACACTGAAGCTTTCTTT

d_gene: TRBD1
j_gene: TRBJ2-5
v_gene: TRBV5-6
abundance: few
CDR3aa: CASSLVSLRTGQETQYF
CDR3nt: TGTGCCAGCAGCTTGGTGAGCCTACGGACAGGACAAGAGACCCAGTACTTC

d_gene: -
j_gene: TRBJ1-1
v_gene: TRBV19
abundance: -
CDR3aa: CASSSGTSTEAFF
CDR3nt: TGTGCCAGTAGTAGCGGGACTTCCACTGAAGCTTTCTTT

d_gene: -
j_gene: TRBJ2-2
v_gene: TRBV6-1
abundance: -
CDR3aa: CASPPGQANTGELFF
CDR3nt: TGTGCCAGCCCCCCGGGACAAGCGAACACCGGGGAGCTGTTTTTT

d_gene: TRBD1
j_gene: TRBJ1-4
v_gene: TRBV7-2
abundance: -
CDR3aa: CASSSRTGLNEKLFF
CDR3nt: TGTGCCAGCAGCTCACGGACAGGTCTTAATGAAAAACTGTTTTTT

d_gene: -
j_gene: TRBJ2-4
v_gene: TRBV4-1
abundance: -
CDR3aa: CASSSAAGNIQYF
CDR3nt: TGCGCCAGCAGTTCTGCTGCGGGAAACATTCAGTACTTC

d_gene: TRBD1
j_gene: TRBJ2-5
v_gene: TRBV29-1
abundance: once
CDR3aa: CSVGSGGYETQYF
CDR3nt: TGCAGCGTTGGGTCAGGGGGCTATGAGACCCAGTACTTC

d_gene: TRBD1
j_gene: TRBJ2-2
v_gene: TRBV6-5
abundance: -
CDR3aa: CASRRDRANTGELFF
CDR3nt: TGTGCCAGTCGCCGGGACAGGGCGAACACCGGGGAGCTGTTTTTT

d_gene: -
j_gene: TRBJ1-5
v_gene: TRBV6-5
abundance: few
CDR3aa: CASSYTGGQPQHF
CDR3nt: TGTGCCAGCAGTTACACCGGGGGGCAGCCCCAGCATTTT

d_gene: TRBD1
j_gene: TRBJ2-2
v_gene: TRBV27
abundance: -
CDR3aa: CASSPGTGEEVWCGELFF
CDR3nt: TGTGCCAGCAGCCCCGGGACAGGGGAGGAGGTTTGGTGTGGGGAGCTGTTTTTT

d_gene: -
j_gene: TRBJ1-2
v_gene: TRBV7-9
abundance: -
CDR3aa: CASSLGEVSYGYTF
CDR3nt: TGTGCCAGCAGCTTAGGCGAAGTATCGTATGGCTACACCTTC

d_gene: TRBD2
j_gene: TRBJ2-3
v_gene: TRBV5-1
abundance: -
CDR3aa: CASSLAGVIDTQYF
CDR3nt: TGCGCCAGCAGCTTAGCGGGAGTTATAGATACGCAGTATTTT

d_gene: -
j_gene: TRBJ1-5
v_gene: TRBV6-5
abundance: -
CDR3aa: CASSYGAGLNQPQHF
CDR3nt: TGTGCCAGCAGTTACGGGGCAGGGCTTAATCAGCCCCAGCATTTT

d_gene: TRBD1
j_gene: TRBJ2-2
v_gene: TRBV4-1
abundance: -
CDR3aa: CASRPSRGLGELFF
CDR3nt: TGCGCCAGCAGGCCATCCAGGGGGCTGGGGGAGCTGTTTTTT

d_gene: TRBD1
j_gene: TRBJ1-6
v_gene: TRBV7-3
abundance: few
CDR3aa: CASSSSGQLSPLHF
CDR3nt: TGTGCCAGCAGCTCATCGGGACAGTTGTCACCCCTCCACTTT

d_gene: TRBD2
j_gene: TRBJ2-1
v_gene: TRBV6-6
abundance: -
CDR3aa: CASNLAGAYEQFF
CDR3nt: TGTGCCAGCAATCTAGCGGGAGCTTATGAGCAGTTCTTC

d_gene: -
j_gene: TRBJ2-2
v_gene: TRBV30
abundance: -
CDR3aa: CAWMWAVGELFF
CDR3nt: TGTGCCTGGATGTGGGCCGTCGGGGAGCTGTTTTTT

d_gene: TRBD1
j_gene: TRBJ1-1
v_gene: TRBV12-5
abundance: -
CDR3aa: CASGLRRTGGDTEAFF
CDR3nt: TGTGCTAGTGGTTTGCGGAGGACAGGGGGCGACACTGAAGCTTTCTTT

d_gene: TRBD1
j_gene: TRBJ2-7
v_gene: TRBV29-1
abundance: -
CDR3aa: CSVAEDRGYEQYF
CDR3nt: TGCAGCGTTGCTGAGGACAGGGGATACGAGCAGTACTTC

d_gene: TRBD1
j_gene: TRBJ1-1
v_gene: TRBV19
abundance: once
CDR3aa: CASSTSDRGNTEAFF
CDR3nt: TGTGCCAGTAGTACCTCGGACAGGGGGAACACTGAAGCTTTCTTT

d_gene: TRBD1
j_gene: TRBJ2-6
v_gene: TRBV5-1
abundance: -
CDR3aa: CASPRQGIVLTF
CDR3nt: TGCGCCAGCCCCCGACAGGGCATCGTCCTGACTTTC

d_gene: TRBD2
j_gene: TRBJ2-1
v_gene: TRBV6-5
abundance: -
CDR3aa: CASSILAGDEQFF
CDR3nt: TGTGCCAGCAGTATACTAGCGGGAGATGAGCAGTTCTTC

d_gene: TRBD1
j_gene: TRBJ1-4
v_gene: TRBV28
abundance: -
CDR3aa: CASSRPTGGREKLFF
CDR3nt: TGTGCCAGCAGTCGCCCGACAGGGGGTAGGGAAAAACTGTTTTTT

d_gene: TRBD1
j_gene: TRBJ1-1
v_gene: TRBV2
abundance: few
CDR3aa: CASSRAGTVEAFF
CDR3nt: TGTGCCAGCAGTCGAGCCGGGACAGTTGAAGCTTTCTTT

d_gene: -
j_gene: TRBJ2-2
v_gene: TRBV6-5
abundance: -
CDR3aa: CASSYEVNTGELFF
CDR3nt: TGTGCCAGCAGTTACGAGGTTAACACCGGGGAGCTGTTTTTT

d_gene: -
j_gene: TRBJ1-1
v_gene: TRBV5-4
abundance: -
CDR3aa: CASSLALYPGNTEAFF
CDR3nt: TGTGCCAGCAGCTTGGCACTTTACCCGGGAAACACTGAAGCTTTCTTT

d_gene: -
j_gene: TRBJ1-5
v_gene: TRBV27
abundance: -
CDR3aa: CASSLEQSKPQHF
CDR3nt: TGTGCCAGCAGTTTGGAACAGTCTAAACCCCAGCATTTT

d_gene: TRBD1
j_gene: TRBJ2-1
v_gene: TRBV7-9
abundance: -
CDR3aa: CASKWTGTDNEQFF
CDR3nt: TGTGCCAGCAAATGGACAGGGACAGACAATGAGCAGTTCTTC

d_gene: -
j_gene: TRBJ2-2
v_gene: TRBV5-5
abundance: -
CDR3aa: CASSFVKGRNTGELFF
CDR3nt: TGTGCCAGCAGCTTTGTCAAGGGGCGAAACACCGGGGAGCTGTTTTTT

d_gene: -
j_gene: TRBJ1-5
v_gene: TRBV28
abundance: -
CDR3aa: CASSFGQYSNQPQHF
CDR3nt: TGTGCCAGCAGTTTTGGACAGTATAGCAATCAGCCCCAGCATTTT

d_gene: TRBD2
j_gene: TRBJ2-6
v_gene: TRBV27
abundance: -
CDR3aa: CASGGGKRGRHSGANVLTF
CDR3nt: TGTGCCAGCGGGGGGGGCAAGCGGGGGAGACACTCTGGGGCCAACGTCCTGACTTTC

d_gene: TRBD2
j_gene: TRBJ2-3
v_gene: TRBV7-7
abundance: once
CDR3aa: CASSLSGSMDTQYF
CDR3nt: TGTGCCAGCAGCCTTAGCGGGAGCATGGATACGCAGTATTTT

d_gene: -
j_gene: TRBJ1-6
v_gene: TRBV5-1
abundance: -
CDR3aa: CASSLSPTGPVSNDSPLHF
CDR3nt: TGCGCCAGCAGCTTGAGTCCCACAGGCCCGGTTTCTAATGATTCACCCCTCCACTTT

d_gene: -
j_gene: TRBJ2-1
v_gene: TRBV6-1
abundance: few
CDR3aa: CASSEASGSWNNEQFF
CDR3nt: TGTGCCAGCAGTGAAGCCTCCGGGAGCTGGAACAATGAGCAGTTCTTC

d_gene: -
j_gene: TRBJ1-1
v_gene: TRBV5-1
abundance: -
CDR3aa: CASSLPLEVNTEAFF
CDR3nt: TGCGCCAGCAGCTTGCCGTTGGAGGTGAACACTGAAGCTTTCTTT

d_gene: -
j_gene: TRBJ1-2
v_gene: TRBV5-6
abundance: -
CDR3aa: CASSEDGLYGYTF
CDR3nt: TGTGCCAGCAGCGAGGACGGACTCTATGGCTACACCTTC

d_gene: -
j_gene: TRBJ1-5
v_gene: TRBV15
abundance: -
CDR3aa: CATSRFAGNQPQHF
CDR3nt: TGTGCCACCAGCAGGTTCGCGGGCAATCAGCCCCAGCATTTT

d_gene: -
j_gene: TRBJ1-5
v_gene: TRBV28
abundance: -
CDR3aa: CASRTAGGSNQPQHF
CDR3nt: TGTGCCAGCCGAACCGCGGGGGGGAGCAATCAGCCCCAGCATTTT

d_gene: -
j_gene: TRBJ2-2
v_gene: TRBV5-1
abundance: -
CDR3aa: CASSPSFTGELFF
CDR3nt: TGCGCCAGCAGCCCTAGTTTCACCGGGGAGCTGTTTTTT

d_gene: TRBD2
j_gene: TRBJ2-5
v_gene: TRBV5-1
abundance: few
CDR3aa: CASSLAPASGSFTETQYF
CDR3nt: TGCGCCAGCAGCTTGGCCCCGGCTAGCGGGAGTTTTACAGAGACCCAGTACTTC

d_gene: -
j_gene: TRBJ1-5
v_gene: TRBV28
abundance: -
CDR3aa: CASSLPRERNQPQHF
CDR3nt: TGTGCCAGCAGTTTACCTCGAGAGCGAAATCAGCCCCAGCATTTT

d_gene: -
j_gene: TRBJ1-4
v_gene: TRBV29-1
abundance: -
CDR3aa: CSVLDLSWGRSEKLFF
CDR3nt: TGCAGCGTTCTGGACCTTTCATGGGGGAGGAGTGAAAAACTGTTTTTT

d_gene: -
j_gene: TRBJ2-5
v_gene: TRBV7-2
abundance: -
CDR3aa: CASSLPRWGERETQYF
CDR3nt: TGTGCCAGCAGCTTACCGCGATGGGGAGAGCGAGAGACCCAGTACTTC

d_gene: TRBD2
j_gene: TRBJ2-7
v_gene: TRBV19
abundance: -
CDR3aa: CASSIDGSGPTYEQYF
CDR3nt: TGTGCCAGTAGTATAGACGGTAGCGGGCCCACCTACGAGCAGTACTTC

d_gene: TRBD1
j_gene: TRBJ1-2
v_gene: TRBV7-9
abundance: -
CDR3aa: CASATTGGTYGYTF
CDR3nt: TGTGCCAGCGCGACGACAGGGGGCACTTATGGCTACACCTTC

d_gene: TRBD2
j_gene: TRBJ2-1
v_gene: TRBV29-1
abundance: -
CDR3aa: CSSGLAGVSEQFF
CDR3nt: TGCAGCTCAGGACTAGCGGGAGTTAGTGAGCAGTTCTTC

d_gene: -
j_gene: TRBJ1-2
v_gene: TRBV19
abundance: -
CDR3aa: CASSIEGRSYGYTF
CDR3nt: TGTGCCAGTAGTATCGAGGGCAGATCTTATGGCTACACCTTC

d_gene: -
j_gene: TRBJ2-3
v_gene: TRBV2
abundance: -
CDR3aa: CASSEGAHPTDTQYF
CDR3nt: TGTGCCAGCAGTGAAGGGGCACACCCGACAGATACGCAGTATTTT

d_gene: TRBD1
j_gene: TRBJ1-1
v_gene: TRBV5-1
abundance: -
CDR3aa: CASSPGWRRTGDMNTEAFF
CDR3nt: TGCGCCAGCAGCCCCGGGTGGCGGCGGACAGGGGACATGAACACTGAAGCTTTCTTT